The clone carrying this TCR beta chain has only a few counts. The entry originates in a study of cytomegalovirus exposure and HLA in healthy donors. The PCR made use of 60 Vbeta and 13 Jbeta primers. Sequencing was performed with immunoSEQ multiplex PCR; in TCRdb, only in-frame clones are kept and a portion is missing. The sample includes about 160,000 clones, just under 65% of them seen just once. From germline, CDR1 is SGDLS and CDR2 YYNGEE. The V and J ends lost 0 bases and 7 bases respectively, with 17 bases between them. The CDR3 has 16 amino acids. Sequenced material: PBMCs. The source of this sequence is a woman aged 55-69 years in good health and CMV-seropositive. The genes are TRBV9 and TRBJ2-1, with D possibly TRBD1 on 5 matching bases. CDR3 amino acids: CASSVDQGLIGNEQFF. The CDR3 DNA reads TGTGCCAGCAGCGTAGACCAGGGTTTGATTGGGAATGAGCAGTTCTTC.